This T cell receptor (beta chain) is from a study of response to subunit inactivated influenza vaccine. MiXCR was run by TCRdb on the RT-PCR reads, yielding one entry per CDR3 protein. The sample lists hundreds of thousands of distinct CDR3 sequences, around 20% occurring once. About this clonotype itself: The antigen remains unidentified.

V lost 9 bases, J lost 1 base, and 12 bases lay in between. Germline V lookup: CDR1 MNHNS, CDR2 SASEGT. This CDR3 comprises 14 residues. Whole-study results and caveats: A suggestion made by the authors is that each seasonal influenza vaccination recruits few new T cells.

The TCR originated in a man in his fifties who received an inactivated influenza vaccine. The source was PBMCs from blood, collected less than 6 days after vaccination. The V gene is TRBV6-1, the J gene TRBJ2-2, with a tentative D call TRBD2 (6 bases). The CDR3 nucleotides read TGTGCCAGTGCGGGACTTGAGAACACCGGGGAGCTGTTTTTT. Translating gives CASAGLENTGELFF.